The entry below gives a single TCR beta chain sequence along with its context. The antigen is undetermined. CDR1 and CDR2 (germline): DFQATT, SNEGSKA (reference sequence). There are 14 residues in the CDR3. This entry is derived from a study of blood T cells in healthy people across ages. For the second PCR, which ran for about 6 to 11 cycles, a sample-barcoded 5' primer and a J-beta primer mix were used. All cDNA molecules were each tagged by a template-switch adaptor with 12 random nucleotides. In TCRdb, the 5' RACE reads were re-called with MiXCR into one record per CDR3 protein. The data hold roughly 730,000 distinct CDR3 sequences, with around three fifths observed a single time. Study-wide points: Naive CD4+ cell counts and diversity both ran higher in long-lived than in aged donors.

The V call is TRBV20-1, the J call TRBJ2-5; 8 bases are shared with TRBD2. The sample taken for sequencing was blood. The sequence was obtained from a man aged 35 to 55 in good health. The CDR3 spells CGVILAVRGETQYF. CDR3 in DNA: TGCGGTGTCATACTAGCGGTCAGGGGAGAGACCCAGTACTTC.